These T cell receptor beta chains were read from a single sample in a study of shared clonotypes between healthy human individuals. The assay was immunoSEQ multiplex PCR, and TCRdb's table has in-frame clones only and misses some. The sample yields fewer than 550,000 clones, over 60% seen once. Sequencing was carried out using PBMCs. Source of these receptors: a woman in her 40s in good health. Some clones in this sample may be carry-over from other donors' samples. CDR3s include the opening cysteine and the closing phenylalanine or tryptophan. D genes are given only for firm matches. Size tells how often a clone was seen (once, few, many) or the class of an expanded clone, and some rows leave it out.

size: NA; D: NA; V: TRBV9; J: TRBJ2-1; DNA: TGTGCCAGCAGCGTAGATGGGGACGTATTGGGTGAGCAGTTCTTC; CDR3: CASSVDGDVLGEQFF
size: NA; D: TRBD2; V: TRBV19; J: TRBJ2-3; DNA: TGTGCCACCTCGGGACTAGCGGCTAGCACAGATACGCAGTATTTT; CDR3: CATSGLAASTDTQYF
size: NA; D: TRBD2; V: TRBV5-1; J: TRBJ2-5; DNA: TGCGCCAGCAGCTACTCTGGACTAGCGGGAACAGAGACCCAGTACTTC; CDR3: CASSYSGLAGTETQYF
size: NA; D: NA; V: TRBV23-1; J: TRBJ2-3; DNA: TGCGCCAGCTCCCAAAGCGAACGGGCGGACACAGATACGCAGTATTTT; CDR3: CASSQSERADTDTQYF
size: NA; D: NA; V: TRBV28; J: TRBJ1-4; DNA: TGTGCCAGCGGGACATCGTTCGGGCGAAAACTGTTTTTT; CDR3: CASGTSFGRKLFF
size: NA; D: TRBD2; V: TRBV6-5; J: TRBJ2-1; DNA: TGTGCCAGCAGAACGGCGGGGGGAAAGAATGAGCAGTTCTTC; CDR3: CASRTAGGKNEQFF
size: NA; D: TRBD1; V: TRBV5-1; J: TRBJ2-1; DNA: TGCGCCAGCAGCTTGGAGACAGGGGCCTACAATGAGCAGTTCTTC; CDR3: CASSLETGAYNEQFF
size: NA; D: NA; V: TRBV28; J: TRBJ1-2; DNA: TGTGCCAGCCGTCCGGGACTCACTAACTATGGCTACACCTTC; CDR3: CASRPGLTNYGYTF
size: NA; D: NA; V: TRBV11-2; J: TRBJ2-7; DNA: TGTGCCAGCAGCTTAGTAGACAGAACCTACGAGCAGTACTTC; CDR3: CASSLVDRTYEQYF
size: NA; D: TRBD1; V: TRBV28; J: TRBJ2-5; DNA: TGTGCCAGCAGTTTGAGGGACAGGGAGACCCAGTACTTC; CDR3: CASSLRDRETQYF
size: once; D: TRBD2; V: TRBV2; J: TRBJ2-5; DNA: TGTGCCAGCAGGTTACTAGCGGGAGGGGGGGAGACCCAGTACTTC; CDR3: CASRLLAGGGETQYF
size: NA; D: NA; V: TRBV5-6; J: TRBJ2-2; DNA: TGTGCCAGCAGCTTTCTCGGGAGGGGGCCCGGGGAGCTGTTTTTT; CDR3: CASSFLGRGPGELFF
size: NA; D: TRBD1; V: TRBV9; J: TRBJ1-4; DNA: TGTGCCAGCAGTCGGACAGGGGGCCATGAAAAACTGTTTTTT; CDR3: CASSRTGGHEKLFF
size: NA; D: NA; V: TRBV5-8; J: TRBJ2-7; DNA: TGTGCCAGCAGCACCCCGGGTAGGTTAGCCTCCTACGAGCAGTACTTC; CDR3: CASSTPGRLASYEQYF
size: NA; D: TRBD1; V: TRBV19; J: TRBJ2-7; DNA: TGTGCCAGTAGTACGGGACAGGGCTACGAGCAGTACTTC; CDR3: CASSTGQGYEQYF
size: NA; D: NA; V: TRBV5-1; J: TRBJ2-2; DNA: TGCGCCAGCACCCCGACTACGAACACCGGGGAGCTGTTTTTT; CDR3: CASTPTTNTGELFF
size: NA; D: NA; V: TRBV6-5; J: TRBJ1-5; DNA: TGTGCCAGCAGACAAACCAGGTCCGGACAGCCCCAGCATTTT; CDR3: CASRQTRSGQPQHF
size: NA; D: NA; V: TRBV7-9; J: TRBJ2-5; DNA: TGTGCCAGCAGCTCAGTCCAAGGGGGGACCAGAAAAGAGACCCAGTACTTC; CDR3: CASSSVQGGTRKETQYF
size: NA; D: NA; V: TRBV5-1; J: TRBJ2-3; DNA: TGCGCCAGCAGCTTGGGTTTCGGTACAGATACGCAGTATTTT; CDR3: CASSLGFGTDTQYF
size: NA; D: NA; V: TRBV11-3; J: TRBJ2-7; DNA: TGTGCCAGCAGCTTAGTGGCCACCGATTACGAGCAGTACTTC; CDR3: CASSLVATDYEQYF
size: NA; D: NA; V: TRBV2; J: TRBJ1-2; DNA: TGTGCCAGCAGTACACAGGGTTCTCTGTATGGCTACACCTTC; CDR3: CASSTQGSLYGYTF
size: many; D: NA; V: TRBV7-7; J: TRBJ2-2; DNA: TGTGCCAGCAGCTCACGGGAGATGGGACCCTCGAATATGAACACCGGGGAGCTGTTTTTT; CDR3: CASSSREMGPSNMNTGELFF
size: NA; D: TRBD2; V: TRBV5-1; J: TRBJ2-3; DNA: TGCGCCAGCAGCTTGCAGGCTAGCGGGAGCACAGATACGCAGTATTTT; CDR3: CASSLQASGSTDTQYF
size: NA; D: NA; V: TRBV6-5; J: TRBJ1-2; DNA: TGTGCCAGCAGTCTCGACAGAAGCTATGGCTACACCTTC; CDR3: CASSLDRSYGYTF
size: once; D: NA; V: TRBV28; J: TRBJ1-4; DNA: TGTGCCAGCAGGAGGGCAACTAATGAAAAACTGTTTTTT; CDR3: CASRRATNEKLFF
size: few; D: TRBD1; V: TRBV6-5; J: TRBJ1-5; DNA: TGTGCCAGCAGACCAACAGGGGAAGCCAATCAGCCCCAGCATTTT; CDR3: CASRPTGEANQPQHF
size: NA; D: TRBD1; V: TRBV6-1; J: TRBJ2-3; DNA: TGTGCCAGCAGTGAAGCGTGGGACAGGGAGGTTGGAGATACGCAGTATTTT; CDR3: CASSEAWDREVGDTQYF
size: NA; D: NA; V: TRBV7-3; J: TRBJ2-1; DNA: TGTGCCAGCAGCTTAAGCGAGGGTGAGCAGTTCTTC; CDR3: CASSLSEGEQFF
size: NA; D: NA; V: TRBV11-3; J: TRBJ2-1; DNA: TGTGCCAGCAGCTTAGGGCCTCTCGATGAGCAGTTCTTC; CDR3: CASSLGPLDEQFF
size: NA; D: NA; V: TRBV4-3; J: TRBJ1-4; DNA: TGCGCCAGCAGCCAAGACGGACTCAGAACTAATGAAAAACTGTTTTTT; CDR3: CASSQDGLRTNEKLFF
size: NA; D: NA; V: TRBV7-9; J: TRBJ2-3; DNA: TGTGCCAGCAGCAAAGGCGTCGGAAGCACAGATACGCAGTATTTT; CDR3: CASSKGVGSTDTQYF
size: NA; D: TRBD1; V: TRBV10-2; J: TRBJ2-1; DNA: TGCGCCAGCAGCGAAACAGGGGGGACCTACAATGAGCAGTTCTTC; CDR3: CASSETGGTYNEQFF
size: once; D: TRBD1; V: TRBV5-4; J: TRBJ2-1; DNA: TGTGCCAGCAGCTTGGGGCAGGGGGCGCCTGAGCAGTTCTTC; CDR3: CASSLGQGAPEQFF
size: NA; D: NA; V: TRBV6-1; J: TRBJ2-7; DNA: TGTGCCAGCAGTGCGGACAGAACCAGCTACGAGCAGTACTTC; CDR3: CASSADRTSYEQYF
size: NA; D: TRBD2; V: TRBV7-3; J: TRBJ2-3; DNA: TGTGCCAGCAGCTTAAACCCCCCCGCGTTCAGCGGGGGAAGGACAGATACGCAGTATTTT; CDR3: CASSLNPPAFSGGRTDTQYF
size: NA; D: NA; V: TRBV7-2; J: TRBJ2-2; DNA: TGTGCCAGCAGCTTAGAGGGAGCGTCGACCGGGGAGCTGTTTTTT; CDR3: CASSLEGASTGELFF
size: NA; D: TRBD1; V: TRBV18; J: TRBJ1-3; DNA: TGTGCCAGCTCACCGGGACAGGGGGGAAACACCATATATTTT; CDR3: CASSPGQGGNTIYF
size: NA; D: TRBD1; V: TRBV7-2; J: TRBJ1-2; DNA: TGTGCCAGCAGGGGGGACAGCAACTATGGCTACACCTTC; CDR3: CASRGDSNYGYTF
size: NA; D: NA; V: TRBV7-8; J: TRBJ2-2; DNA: TGTGCCAGCAGCTTAGTTGGCGGCCACACCGGGGAGCTGTTTTTT; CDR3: CASSLVGGHTGELFF
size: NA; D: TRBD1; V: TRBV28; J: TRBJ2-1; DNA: TGTGCCAGCAGGGAAGGACAGGGGGTAAAACACAATGAGCAGTTCTTC; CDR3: CASREGQGVKHNEQFF
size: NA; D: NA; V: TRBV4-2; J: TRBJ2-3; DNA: TGTGCCAGCAGCCAAGAACCTATCCCCCGTGGCACAGATACGCAGTATTTT; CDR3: CASSQEPIPRGTDTQYF
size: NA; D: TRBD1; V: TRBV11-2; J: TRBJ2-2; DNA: TGTGCCAGCAGCCAGGACAGGGCGAACACCGGGGAGCTGTTTTTT; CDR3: CASSQDRANTGELFF
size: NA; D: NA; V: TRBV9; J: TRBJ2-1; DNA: TGTGCCAGCGGGGGGCCCCGGAATGAGCAGTTCTTC; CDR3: CASGGPRNEQFF
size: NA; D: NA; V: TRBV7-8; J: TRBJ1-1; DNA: TGTGCCAGCAGCTCTTCCGACCGCAGAGGGCGGCAGGGGAGGGCCACTGAAGCTTTCTTT; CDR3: CASSSSDRRGRQGRATEAFF
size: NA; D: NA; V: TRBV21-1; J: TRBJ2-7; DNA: TGTGCCAGCAGCAAAAGCGCCGGGAGGTCCTACGAGCAGTACTTC; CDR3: CASSKSAGRSYEQYF
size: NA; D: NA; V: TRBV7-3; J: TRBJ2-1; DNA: TGTGCCAGCAGTCCTTCCCCCCTCCGGGACTTGTACAATGAGCAGTTCTTC; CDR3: CASSPSPLRDLYNEQFF